This T cell receptor (beta chain) was identified during a study of early T cells in non-severe SARS-CoV-2 infection. Study overall: Sequencing was performed on bulk RNA from unsorted whole blood, leaving chains unpaired. Study results and limitations: Database matching using VDJdb favored anti-spike CD8 responses, with private and CD4 specificities left missing.

This clonotype was detected a few times. The antigen is not known. The library protocol tagged individual cDNA molecules with unique molecular identifiers. TCRdb reanalysed the 5' RACE reads using MiXCR and keeps one entry per CDR3 protein. Of 95,000 to 110,000 distinct CDR3 sequences listed, roughly 11% are singletons. The CDR3 extends over 13 amino acids. V was clipped by 3 bases and J by 8 bases; unmatched bases: 4. Germline V gene data show CDR1 as MDHEN and CDR2 as SYDVKM. The sequence was obtained from an adult who was a healthcare worker with PCR-confirmed SARS-CoV-2 infection or an uninfected control (not recorded which). The chain couples TRBV28 to TRBJ2-4, with 7 bases fitting TRBD2. Sequenced sample: whole blood. In DNA, the CDR3 is TGTGCCAGCAGTTTCCAGGGAGGGGACATTCAGTACTTC. It codes for CASSFQGGDIQYF.